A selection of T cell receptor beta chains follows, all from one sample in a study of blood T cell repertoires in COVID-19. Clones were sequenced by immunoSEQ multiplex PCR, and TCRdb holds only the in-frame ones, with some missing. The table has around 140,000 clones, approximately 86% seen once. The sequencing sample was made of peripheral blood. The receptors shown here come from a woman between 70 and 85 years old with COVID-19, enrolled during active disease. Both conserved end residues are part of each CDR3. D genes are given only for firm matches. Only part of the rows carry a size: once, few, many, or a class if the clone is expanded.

TGTGCCAGTAGTATCCAAGCAGGGCAGCCCCAGCATTTT	CASSIQAGQPQHF	-	-	TRBV19	TRBJ1-5
TGTGCCAGCAGCTACCGGGACAGGGGCTTGAACACTGAAGCTTTCTTT	CASSYRDRGLNTEAFF	-	TRBD1	TRBV5-6	TRBJ1-1
TGTGCCTGGGGGGGACAGGGATACGAGCAGTACTTC	CAWGGQGYEQYF	once	TRBD1	TRBV30	TRBJ2-7
TGCGCCAGCACCCGGCAGGGTAAGGGCCCCGGGGAGCTGTTTTTT	CASTRQGKGPGELFF	-	-	TRBV5-1	TRBJ2-2
TGTGCCAGCAGCCCGACAGGGTCTGGAAACACCATATATTTT	CASSPTGSGNTIYF	-	TRBD1	TRBV7-9	TRBJ1-3
TGCAGTGCTAGTCCCACAGCGAACACTGAAGCTTTCTTT	CSASPTANTEAFF	once	-	TRBV20-1	TRBJ1-1
TGTGCCAGCAGCCAAGAAATCACCCTCAGGGGGACTGAAGCTTTCTTT	CASSQEITLRGTEAFF	-	TRBD1	TRBV3-1/TRBV3-2	TRBJ1-1
TGTGCCAGTAGTTCTACAGGGGGCAATGGCTACACCTTC	CASSSTGGNGYTF	-	TRBD1	TRBV19	TRBJ1-2
TGTGCCAGCACGCGGAGTCCCCTAAAGACCCAGTACTTC	CASTRSPLKTQYF	-	-	TRBV12-3/TRBV12-4	TRBJ2-5
TGTGCCAGCAGCTTAGCGGGGGGTAGGGATGAGCAGTTCTTC	CASSLAGGRDEQFF	few	TRBD2	TRBV9	TRBJ2-1
TGTGCCAGCAGCTTAGGGGACAGTCAGAACACTGAAGCTTTCTTT	CASSLGDSQNTEAFF	-	TRBD1	TRBV11-2	TRBJ1-1
TGTGCCAGCAGCTTTTATACCAACGGAGCCACAGATACGCAGTATTTT	CASSFYTNGATDTQYF	-	-	TRBV5-4	TRBJ2-3
TGTGCCAGCAGTTTCTCCCTTCGGGGTGGCTACACCTTC	CASSFSLRGGYTF	-	-	TRBV28	TRBJ1-2
TGCGCCAGCAGCTTGGCTAGACTAGCGGGGGAGTCGGAGTTCTTC	CASSLARLAGESEFF	-	TRBD2	TRBV5-1	TRBJ2-1
TGTGCCAGCAGTCTGGTGAGAGCTGAGGCTTTCTTT	CASSLVRAEAFF	-	-	TRBV2	TRBJ1-1
TGTGCCACCAGTGGGGGAGGAACCACCGCAGATACGCAGTATTTT	CATSGGGTTADTQYF	-	-	TRBV24-1	TRBJ2-3
TGTGCCAGCCGCACCGCCAAAGACAGGGTGGGAACCTACGAGCAGTACTTC	CASRTAKDRVGTYEQYF	-	TRBD1	TRBV28	TRBJ2-7
TGCGCCAGCAGCTGGGGGCAGGGGGCCTCGACTAATGAAAAACTGTTTTTT	CASSWGQGASTNEKLFF	-	TRBD1	TRBV5-1	TRBJ1-4
TGCGCCAGCAGACCGGGACTAGCGGGGCGTAGCTCCTACAATGAGCAGTTCTTC	CASRPGLAGRSSYNEQFF	-	TRBD2	TRBV4-1	TRBJ2-1
TGTGCCAGCAGTTTAATGGGTCCGGGACAGGCTAGAGAAGCTTTCTTT	CASSLMGPGQAREAFF	few	TRBD1	TRBV27	TRBJ1-1
TGTGCCTGGAGACAGACAGGGGACAATCAGCCCCAGCATTTT	CAWRQTGDNQPQHF	-	TRBD1	TRBV30	TRBJ1-5
TGTGCCAGCAGCCCCCGTGGGAGCTCCTACAATGAGCAGTTCTTC	CASSPRGSSYNEQFF	once	-	TRBV7-2	TRBJ2-1
TGTGCCAGCAGTGAAACGGCAGGGAAAACCGGGGAGCTGTTTTTT	CASSETAGKTGELFF	-	-	TRBV2	TRBJ2-2
TGTGCCAGCAGCTCGGCCGGGACTCCCGTCGTGACAGATACGCAGTATTTT	CASSSAGTPVVTDTQYF	-	-	TRBV5-4	TRBJ2-3
TGTGCCAGCTCAACTTACAATGAGCAGTTCTTC	CASSTYNEQFF	-	-	TRBV18	TRBJ2-1
TGTGCCAGCTCACCACGACAGGGGCGAACAGATACGCAGTATTTT	CASSPRQGRTDTQYF	-	TRBD1	TRBV18	TRBJ2-3
TGCGCCAGCAGCTTCCAGGGCGAGAACTATGGCTACACCTTC	CASSFQGENYGYTF	-	-	TRBV5-1	TRBJ1-2
TGTGCCAGCATCTCAGGGGGCTTGGGGACTGAAGCTTTCTTT	CASISGGLGTEAFF	few	TRBD1	TRBV6-6	TRBJ1-1
TGTGCCAGCAGCTTACCCCAAAACACCATATATTTT	CASSLPQNTIYF	-	-	TRBV7-9	TRBJ1-3
TGTGCCAGCAGCTTGGCTGCGCGTAATCAGCCCCAGCATTTT	CASSLAARNQPQHF	-	-	TRBV5-5	TRBJ1-5
TGTGCCAGCAGTAAACGGGGGGGCAGCACAGATACGCAGTATTTT	CASSKRGGSTDTQYF	-	TRBD2	TRBV6-5	TRBJ2-3
TGTGCCAGCAGTTTGGTGACAATGAACACTGAAGCTTTCTTT	CASSLVTMNTEAFF	-	-	TRBV28	TRBJ1-1
TGTGCCAGCAGCTTAATGAGTCAGCCCCAGCATTTT	CASSLMSQPQHF	-	-	TRBV7-9	TRBJ1-5
TGTGCCAGCAGCTTGGTAGGACAGAACACCGGGGAGCTGTTTTTT	CASSLVGQNTGELFF	-	-	TRBV5-6	TRBJ2-2
TGTGCCAGCAGCTTGGGCGGGGGAAAGGAGACCCAGTACTTC	CASSLGGGKETQYF	-	TRBD2	TRBV5-4	TRBJ2-5
TGTGCCATCAGTGAGATAGAGGAGCAGTTCTTC	CAISEIEEQFF	-	-	TRBV10-3	TRBJ2-1
TGTGCCAGCAGCAAAGGCAAACTAGTAGACAATGAGCAGTTCTTC	CASSKGKLVDNEQFF	-	-	TRBV21-1	TRBJ2-1
TGTGCCAGCAGCCCGGGAAGAACAGATACGCAGTATTTT	CASSPGRTDTQYF	-	-	TRBV7-2	TRBJ2-3
TGCGCCAGCAGCTTGGCAGAAGTCCCCTATGGCTACACCTTC	CASSLAEVPYGYTF	-	-	TRBV5-1	TRBJ1-2
TGTGCCATCGATGGGGAGTTGGGAACTAATGAAAAACTGTTTTTT	CAIDGELGTNEKLFF	-	-	TRBV10-3	TRBJ1-4
TGTGCCAGCAGTTTAACGGCGACAGGGGGCGAGCAGTACTTC	CASSLTATGGEQYF	-	TRBD1	TRBV28	TRBJ2-7